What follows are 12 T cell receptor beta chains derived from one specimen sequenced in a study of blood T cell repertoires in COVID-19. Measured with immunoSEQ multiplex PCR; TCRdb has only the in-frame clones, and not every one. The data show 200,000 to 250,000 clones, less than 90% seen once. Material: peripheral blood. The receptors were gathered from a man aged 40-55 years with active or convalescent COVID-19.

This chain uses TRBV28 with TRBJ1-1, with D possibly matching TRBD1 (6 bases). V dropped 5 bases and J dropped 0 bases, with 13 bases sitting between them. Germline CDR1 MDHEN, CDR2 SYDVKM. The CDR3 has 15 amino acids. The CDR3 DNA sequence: TGTGCCAGCAGTGTAGGGGGTCCGCTGAACACTGAAGCTTTCTTT. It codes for CASSVGGPLNTEAFF.

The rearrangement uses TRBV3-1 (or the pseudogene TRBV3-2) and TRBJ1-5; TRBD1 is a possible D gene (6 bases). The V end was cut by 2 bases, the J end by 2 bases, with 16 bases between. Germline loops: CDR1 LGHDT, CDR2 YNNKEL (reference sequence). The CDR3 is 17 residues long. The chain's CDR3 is CASSQPIGGAGNQPQHF. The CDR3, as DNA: TGTGCCAGCAGCCAACCCATTGGGGGGGCCGGCAATCAGCCCCAGCATTTT.

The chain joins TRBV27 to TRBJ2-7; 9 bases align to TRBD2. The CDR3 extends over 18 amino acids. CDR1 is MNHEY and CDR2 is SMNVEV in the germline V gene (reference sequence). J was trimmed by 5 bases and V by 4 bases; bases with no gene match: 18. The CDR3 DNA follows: TGTGCCAGCAGTTATGGACTAGCGATGGAAGGGGGGTGGGACGAGCAGTACTTC. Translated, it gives CASSYGLAMEGGWDEQYF.

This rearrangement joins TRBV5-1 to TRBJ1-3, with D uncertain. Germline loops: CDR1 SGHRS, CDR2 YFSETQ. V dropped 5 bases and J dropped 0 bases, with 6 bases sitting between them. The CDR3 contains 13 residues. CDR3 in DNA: TGCGCCAGCAGTAGGAGCTCTGGAAACACCATATATTTT. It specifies CASSRSSGNTIYF.

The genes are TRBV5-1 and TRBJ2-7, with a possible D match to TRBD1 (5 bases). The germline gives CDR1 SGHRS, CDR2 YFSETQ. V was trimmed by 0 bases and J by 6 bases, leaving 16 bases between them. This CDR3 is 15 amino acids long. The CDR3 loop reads CASSLGGRVESEQYF. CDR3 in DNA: TGCGCCAGCAGCTTGGGGGGCAGGGTTGAAAGCGAGCAGTACTTC.

The CDR3 reads CASSSSAGGGYEQYF. In DNA form, the CDR3 reads TGTGCCAGCAGCTCATCAGCGGGAGGGGGCTACGAGCAGTACTTC. V and J are TRBV7-9 and TRBJ2-7, with 10 bases lining up with TRBD2. Trimming took 4 bases from V and 3 from J; bases not matched to a gene: 6. The CDR3 is made up of 15 amino acids. Looked up from germline, CDR1 is SEHNR and CDR2 is FQNEAQ (reference sequence).

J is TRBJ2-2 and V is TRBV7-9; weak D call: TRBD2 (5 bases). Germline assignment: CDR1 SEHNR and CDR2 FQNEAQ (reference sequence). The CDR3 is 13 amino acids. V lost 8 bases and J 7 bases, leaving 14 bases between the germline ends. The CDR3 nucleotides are TGTGCCAGCGGAGGCCTTTTGGGCGGGGAGCTGTTTTTT. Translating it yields CASGGLLGGELFF.

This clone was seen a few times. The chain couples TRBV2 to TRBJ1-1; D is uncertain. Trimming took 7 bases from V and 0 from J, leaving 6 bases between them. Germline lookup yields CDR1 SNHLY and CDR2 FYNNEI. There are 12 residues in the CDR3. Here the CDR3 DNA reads TGTGCCAGCACCGTTATGAACACTGAAGCTTTCTTT. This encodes CASTVMNTEAFF.

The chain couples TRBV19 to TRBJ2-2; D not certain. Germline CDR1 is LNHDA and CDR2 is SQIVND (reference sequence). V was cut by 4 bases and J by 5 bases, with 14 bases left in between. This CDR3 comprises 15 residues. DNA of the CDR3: TGTGCCAGTAGTAGGGTAGTGCGCGGAACCGGGGAGCTGTTTTTT. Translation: CASSRVVRGTGELFF.

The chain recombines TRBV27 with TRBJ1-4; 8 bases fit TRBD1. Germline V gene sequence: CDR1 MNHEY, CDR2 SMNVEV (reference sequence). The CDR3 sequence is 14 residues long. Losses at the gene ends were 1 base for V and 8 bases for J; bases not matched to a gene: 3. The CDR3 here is CASSLYRGDEKLFF. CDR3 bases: TGTGCCAGCAGTTTATACAGGGGGGACGAAAAACTGTTTTTT.

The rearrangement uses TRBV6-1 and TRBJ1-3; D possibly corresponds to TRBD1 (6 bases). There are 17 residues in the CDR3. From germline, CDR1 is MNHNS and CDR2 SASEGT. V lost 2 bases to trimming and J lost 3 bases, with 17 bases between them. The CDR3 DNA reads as TGTGCCAGCAGTGAATGGGCAGGGGTAGTCCTTGGAAACACCATATATTTT. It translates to CASSEWAGVVLGNTIYF.

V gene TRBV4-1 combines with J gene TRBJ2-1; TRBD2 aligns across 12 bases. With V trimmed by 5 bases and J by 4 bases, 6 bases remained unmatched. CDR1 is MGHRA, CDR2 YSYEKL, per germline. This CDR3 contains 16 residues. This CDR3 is CASSEGLAGRYNEQFF. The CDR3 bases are TGCGCCAGCAGCGAAGGACTAGCGGGACGTTACAATGAGCAGTTCTTC.